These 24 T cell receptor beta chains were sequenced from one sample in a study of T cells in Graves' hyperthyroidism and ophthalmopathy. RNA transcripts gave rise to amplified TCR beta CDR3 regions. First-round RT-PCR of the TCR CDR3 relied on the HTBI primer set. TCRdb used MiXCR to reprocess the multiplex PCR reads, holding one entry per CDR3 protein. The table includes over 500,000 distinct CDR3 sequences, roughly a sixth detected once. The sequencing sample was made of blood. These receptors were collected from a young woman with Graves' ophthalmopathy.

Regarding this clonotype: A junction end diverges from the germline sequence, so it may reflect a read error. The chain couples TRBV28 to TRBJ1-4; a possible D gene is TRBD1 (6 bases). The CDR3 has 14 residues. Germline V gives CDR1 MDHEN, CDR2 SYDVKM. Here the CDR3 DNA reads TGTGCCAGCAGTTTAGGGGGCGCAGAAGAAAAACTGGTTTTT. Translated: CASSLGGAEEKLVF.

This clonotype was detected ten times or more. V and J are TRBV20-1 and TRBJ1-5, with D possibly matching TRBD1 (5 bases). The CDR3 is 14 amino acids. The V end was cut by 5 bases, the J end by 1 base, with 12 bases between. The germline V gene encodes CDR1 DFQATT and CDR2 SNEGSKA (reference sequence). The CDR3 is CSAPGTRSNQPQHF. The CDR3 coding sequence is TGCAGTGCTCCCGGGACCCGCAGCAATCAGCCCCAGCATTTT.

The CDR3: CSASEPSGLFSLHF. The CDR3 coding sequence is TGCAGTGCTAGTGAACCTTCCGGACTCTTTTCCCTCCACTTT. This chain connects TRBV20-1 to TRBJ1-6; D gene uncertain. Trimming shortened V by 3 bases and J by 14 bases, and 20 bases separated the two germline ends. The germline V gene encodes CDR1 DFQATT and CDR2 SNEGSKA (reference sequence). This CDR3 contains 14 residues.

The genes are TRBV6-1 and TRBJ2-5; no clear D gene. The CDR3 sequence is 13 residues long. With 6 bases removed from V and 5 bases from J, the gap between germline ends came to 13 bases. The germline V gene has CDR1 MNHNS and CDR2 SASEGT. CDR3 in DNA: TGTGCCAGCAGAAGATACCGATGGGAGACCCAGTACTTC. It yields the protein CASRRYRWETQYF.

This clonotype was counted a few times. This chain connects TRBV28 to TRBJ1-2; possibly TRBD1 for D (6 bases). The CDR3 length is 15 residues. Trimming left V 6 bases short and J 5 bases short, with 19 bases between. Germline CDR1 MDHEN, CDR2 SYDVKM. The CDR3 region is CASSPRYGQNYGYTF. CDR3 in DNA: TGTGCCAGCAGCCCTCGATATGGACAGAATTATGGCTACACCTTC.

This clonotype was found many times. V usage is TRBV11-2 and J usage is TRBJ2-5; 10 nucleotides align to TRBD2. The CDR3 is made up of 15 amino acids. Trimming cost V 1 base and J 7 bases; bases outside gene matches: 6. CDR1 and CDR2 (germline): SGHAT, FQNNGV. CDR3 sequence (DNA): TGTGCCAGCAGCTTAGTTCTAGCGGGAGTAGGGACCCAGTACTTC. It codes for CASSLVLAGVGTQYF.

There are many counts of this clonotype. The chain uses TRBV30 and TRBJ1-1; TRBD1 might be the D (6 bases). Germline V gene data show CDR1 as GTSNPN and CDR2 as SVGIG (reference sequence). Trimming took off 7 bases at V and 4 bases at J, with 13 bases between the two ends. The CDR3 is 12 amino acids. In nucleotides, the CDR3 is TGTGCCTACACCCGGGGGCCCACTGAAGCTTTCTTT. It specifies CAYTRGPTEAFF.

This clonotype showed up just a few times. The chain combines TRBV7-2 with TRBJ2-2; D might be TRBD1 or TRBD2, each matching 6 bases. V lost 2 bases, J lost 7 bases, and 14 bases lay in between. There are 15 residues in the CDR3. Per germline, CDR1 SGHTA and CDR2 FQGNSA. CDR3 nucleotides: TGTGCCAGCAGCTTACGCAGGGGCGGGAACGGGGAGCTGTTTTTT. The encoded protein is CASSLRRGGNGELFF.

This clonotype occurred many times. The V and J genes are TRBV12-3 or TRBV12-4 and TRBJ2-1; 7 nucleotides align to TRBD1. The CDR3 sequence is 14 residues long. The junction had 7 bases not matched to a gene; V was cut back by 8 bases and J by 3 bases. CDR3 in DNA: TGTGCCAGCCGCCGACAGGGAGACTACAATGAGCAGTTCTTC. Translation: CASRRQGDYNEQFF.

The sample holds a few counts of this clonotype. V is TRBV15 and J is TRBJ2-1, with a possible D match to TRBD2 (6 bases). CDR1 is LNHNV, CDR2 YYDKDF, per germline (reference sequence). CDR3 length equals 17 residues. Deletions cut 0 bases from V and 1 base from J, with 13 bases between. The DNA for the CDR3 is TGTGCCACCAGCAGAGATCTTGCGGGATCGTCCTACAATGAGCAGTTCTTC. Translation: CATSRDLAGSSYNEQFF.

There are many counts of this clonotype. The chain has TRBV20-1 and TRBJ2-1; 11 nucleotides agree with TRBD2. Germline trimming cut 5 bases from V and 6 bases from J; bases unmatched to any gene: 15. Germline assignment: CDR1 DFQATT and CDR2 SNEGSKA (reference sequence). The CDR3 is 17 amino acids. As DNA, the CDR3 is TGCAGTGCTGATGACGAGCTTATTAGCGGGAGGGGCAATGAGCAGTTCTTC. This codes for CSADDELISGRGNEQFF.

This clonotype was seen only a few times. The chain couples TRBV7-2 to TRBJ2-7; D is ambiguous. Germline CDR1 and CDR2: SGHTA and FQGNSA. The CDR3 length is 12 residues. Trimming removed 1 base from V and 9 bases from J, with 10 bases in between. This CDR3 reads CASSLDAARQYF. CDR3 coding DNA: TGTGCCAGCAGCTTAGATGCCGCTCGGCAGTACTTC. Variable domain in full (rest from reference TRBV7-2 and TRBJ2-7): GAGVSQSPSNKVTEKGKDVELRCDPISGHTALYWYRQSLGQGLEFLIYFQGNSAPDKSGLPSDRFSAERTGGSVSTLTIQRTQQEDSAVYLCASSLDAARQYFGPGTRLTVT.

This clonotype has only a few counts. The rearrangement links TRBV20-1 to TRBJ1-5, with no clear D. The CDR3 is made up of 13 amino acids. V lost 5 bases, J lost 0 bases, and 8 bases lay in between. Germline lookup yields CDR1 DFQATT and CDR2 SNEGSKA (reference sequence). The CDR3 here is CSAADISNQPQHF. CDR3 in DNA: TGCAGTGCTGCCGACATTAGCAATCAGCCCCAGCATTTT.

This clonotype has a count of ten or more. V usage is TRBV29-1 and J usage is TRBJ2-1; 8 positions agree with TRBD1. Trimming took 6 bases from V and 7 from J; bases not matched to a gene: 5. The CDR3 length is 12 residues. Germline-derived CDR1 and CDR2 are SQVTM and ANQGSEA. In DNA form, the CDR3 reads TGCAGCGTAGACAGGGGAAGGAATGAGCAGTTCTTC. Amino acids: CSVDRGRNEQFF.

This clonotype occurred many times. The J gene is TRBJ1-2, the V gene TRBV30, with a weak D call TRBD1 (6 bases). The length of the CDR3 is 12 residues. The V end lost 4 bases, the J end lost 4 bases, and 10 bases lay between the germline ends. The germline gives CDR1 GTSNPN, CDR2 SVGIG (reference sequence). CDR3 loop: CAWTGDRYGYTF. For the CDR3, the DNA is TGTGCCTGGACAGGGGACCGCTATGGCTACACCTTC.

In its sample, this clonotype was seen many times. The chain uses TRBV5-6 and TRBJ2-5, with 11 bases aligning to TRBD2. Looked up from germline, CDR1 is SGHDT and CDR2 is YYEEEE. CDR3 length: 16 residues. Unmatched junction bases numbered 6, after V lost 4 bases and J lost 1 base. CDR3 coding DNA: TGTGCCAGCAGCACTCGACTAGCGGGAACCCAAGAGACCCAGTACTTC. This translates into CASSTRLAGTQETQYF.

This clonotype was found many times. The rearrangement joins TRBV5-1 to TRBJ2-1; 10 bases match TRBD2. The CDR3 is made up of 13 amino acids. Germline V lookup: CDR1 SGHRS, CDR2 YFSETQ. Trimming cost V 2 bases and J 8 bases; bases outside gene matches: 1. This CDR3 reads CASSFLAGDEQFF. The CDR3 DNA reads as TGCGCCAGCAGCTTTCTAGCGGGAGATGAGCAGTTCTTC.

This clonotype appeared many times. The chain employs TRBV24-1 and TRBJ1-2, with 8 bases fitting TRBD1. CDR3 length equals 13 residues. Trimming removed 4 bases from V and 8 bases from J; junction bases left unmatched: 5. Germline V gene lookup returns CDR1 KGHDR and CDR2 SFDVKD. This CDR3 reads CATSEDRESGYTF. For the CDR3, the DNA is TGTGCCACCAGTGAGGACAGGGAAAGCGGCTACACCTTC.

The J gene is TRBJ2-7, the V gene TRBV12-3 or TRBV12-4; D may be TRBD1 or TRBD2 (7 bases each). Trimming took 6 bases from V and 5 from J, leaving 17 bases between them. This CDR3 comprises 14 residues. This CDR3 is CASRTGEGTHEQYF. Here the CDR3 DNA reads TGTGCCAGCAGAACAGGGGAGGGGACTCACGAGCAGTACTTC.

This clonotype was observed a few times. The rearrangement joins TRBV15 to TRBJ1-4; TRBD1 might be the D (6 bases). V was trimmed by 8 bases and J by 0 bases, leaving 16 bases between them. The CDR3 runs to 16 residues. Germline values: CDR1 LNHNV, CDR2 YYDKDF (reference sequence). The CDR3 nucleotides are TGTGCCACCGGGACACGGTCCTACGCAACTAATGAAAAACTGTTTTTT. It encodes CATGTRSYATNEKLFF.

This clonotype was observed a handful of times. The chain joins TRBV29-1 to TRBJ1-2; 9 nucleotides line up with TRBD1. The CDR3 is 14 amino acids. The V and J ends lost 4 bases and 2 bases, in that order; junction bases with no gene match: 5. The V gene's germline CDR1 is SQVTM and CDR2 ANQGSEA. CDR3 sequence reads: CSVGRDRANYGYTF. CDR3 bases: TGCAGCGTTGGACGGGACAGGGCGAACTATGGCTACACCTTC. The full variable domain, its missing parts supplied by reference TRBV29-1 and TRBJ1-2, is SAVISQKPSRDICQRGTSLTIQCQVDSQVTMMFWYRQQPGQSLTLIATANQGSEATYESGFVIDKFPISRPNLTFSTLTVSNMSPEDSSIYLCSVGRDRANYGYTFGSGTRLTVV.

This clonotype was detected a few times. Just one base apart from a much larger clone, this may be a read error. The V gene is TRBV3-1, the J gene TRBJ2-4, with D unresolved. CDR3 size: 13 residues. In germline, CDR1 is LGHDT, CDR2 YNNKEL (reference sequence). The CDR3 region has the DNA TGTGCCAGCAGCCAAGGCATTAAAAACGTTCAGTACTTC. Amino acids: CASSQGIKNVQYF.

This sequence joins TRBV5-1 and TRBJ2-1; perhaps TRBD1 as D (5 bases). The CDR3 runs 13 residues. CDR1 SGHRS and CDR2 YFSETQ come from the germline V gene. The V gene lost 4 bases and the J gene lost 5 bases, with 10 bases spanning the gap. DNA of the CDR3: TGCGCCAGCAGCGGCAGGGCGGACAATGAGCAGTTCTTC. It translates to CASSGRADNEQFF.

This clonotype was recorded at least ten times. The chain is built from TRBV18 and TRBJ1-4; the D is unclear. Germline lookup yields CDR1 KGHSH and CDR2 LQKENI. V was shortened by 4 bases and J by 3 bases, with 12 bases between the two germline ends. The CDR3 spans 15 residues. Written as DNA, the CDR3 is TGTGCCAGCTCACTCGATACCGGGCCTAATGAAAAACTGTTTTTT. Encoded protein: CASSLDTGPNEKLFF.